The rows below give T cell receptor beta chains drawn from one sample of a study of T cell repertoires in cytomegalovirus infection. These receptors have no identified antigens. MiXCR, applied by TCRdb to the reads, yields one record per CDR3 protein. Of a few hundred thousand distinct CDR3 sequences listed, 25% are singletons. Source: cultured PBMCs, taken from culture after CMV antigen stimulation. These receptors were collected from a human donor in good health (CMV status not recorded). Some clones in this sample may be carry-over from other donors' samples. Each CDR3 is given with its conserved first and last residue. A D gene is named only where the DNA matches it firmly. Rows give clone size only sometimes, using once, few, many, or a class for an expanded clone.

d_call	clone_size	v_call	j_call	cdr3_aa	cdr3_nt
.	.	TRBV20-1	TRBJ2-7	CSARSASDEQYF	TGCAGTGCTAGATCGGCGTCGGACGAGCAGTACTTC
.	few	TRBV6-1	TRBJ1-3	CARRSSGNTIYF	TGTGCCAGACGTAGCTCTGGAAACACCATATATTTT
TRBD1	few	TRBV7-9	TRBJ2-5	CASSDRQGDQETQYF	TGTGCCAGCAGCGACCGACAGGGCGACCAAGAGACCCAGTACTTC
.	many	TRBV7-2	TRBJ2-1	CASSLFNEQFF	TGTGCCAGCAGCTTATTCAATGAGCAGTTCTTC
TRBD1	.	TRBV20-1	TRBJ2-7	CSATLVQGYEQYF	TGCAGTGCTACCCTGGTACAGGGGTACGAGCAGTACTTC
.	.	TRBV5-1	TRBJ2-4	CASSYEKGIQYF	TGCGCCAGCAGCTACGAAAAAGGCATTCAGTACTTC
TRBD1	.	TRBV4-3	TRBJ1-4	CASSQDGTEGLATNEKLFF	TGCGCCAGCAGCCAAGACGGGACAGAAGGCCTTGCAACTAATGAAAAACTGTTTTTT
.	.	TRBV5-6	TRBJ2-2	CASRRSGNTGELFF	TGTGCCAGCAGAAGATCAGGGAACACCGGGGAGCTGTTTTTT
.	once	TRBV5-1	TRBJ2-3	CASSSPLDTQYF	TGCGCCAGCAGCTCCCCCCTGGATACGCAGTATTTT
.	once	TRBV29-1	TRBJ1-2	CSVVSGVDYGYTF	TGCAGCGTTGTGTCAGGGGTGGACTATGGCTACACCTTC
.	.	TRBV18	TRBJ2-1	CASSPQGEASYNEQFF	TGTGCCAGCTCACCACAGGGGGAGGCTTCCTACAATGAGCAGTTCTTC
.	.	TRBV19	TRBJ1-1	CASSTDSITLATEAFF	TGTGCCAGTAGTACCGACAGTATCACATTGGCCACTGAAGCTTTCTTT